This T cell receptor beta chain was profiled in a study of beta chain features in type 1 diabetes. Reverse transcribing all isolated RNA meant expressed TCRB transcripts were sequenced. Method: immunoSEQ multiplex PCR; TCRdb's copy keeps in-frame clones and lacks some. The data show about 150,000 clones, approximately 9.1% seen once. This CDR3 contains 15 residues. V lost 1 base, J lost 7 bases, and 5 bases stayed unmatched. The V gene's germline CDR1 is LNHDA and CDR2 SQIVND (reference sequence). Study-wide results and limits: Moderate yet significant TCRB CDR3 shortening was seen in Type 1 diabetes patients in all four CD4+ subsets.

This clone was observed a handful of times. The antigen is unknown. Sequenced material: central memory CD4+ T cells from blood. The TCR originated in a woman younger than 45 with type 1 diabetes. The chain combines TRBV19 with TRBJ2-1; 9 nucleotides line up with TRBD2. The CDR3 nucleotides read TGTGCCAGTAGTATAGTAGCGGGAGTAGCAAATGAGCAGTTCTTC. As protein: CASSIVAGVANEQFF.